These 17 T cell receptor beta chains originate from one sample sequenced in a study of blood T cell repertoires in COVID-19. TCRdb keeps only in-frame clones here, not all; method: immunoSEQ multiplex PCR. The repertoire holds around 330,000 clones, about nine tenths seen once, with approximately 9% in the top ten. The sequenced sample consisted of PBMCs or T cells enriched from blood (not recorded which). The receptors here all came from a woman between 18 and 30 years old who had recovered from COVID-19.

The chain recombines TRBV9 with TRBJ1-2; 7 bases line up with TRBD1. The germline V gene encodes CDR1 SGDLS and CDR2 YYNGEE. The CDR3 consists of 16 residues. The V gene end was trimmed by 2 bases and the J gene end by 2 bases; junction bases not matched to a gene: 9. CDR3 coding DNA: TGTGCCAGCAGCGTCCTAACGGGACAGAGCAACTATGGCTACACCTTC. It codes for CASSVLTGQSNYGYTF. The full variable domain, in which reference TRBV9 and TRBJ1-2 provide the parts outside the CDR3, is DSGVTQTPKHLITATGQRVTLRCSPRSGDLSVYWYQQSLDQGLQFLIQYYNGEERAKGNILERFSAQQFPDLHSELNLSSLELGDSALYFCASSVLTGQSNYGYTFGSGTRLTVV.

This chain joins TRBV4-1 and TRBJ1-5, with D perhaps TRBD1 (6 bases). V lost 4 bases, J lost 0 bases, and 7 bases lay in between. This CDR3 region has 14 residues. Germline V gene data show CDR1 as MGHRA and CDR2 as YSYEKL. CDR3 nucleotides: TGCGCCAGCAGCCTACAGGGTAGCAATCAGCCCCAGCATTTT. This encodes CASSLQGSNQPQHF.

The chain employs TRBV4-3 and TRBJ1-1; 8 bases match TRBD1. Germline V gene sequence: CDR1 LGHNA, CDR2 YSLEER. The CDR3 contains 18 residues. The V and J ends lost 0 bases and 3 bases, in that order; junction bases with no gene match: 12. Here the CDR3 reads CASSQDARGQGQYTEAFF. CDR3 DNA sequence: TGCGCCAGCAGCCAAGATGCCCGCGGACAGGGCCAATACACTGAAGCTTTCTTT.

The chain uses TRBV15 and TRBJ2-5; a possible D gene is TRBD2 (6 bases). CDR1 and CDR2 (germline): LNHNV, YYDKDF (reference sequence). This CDR3 is 16 amino acids long. V dropped 0 bases and J dropped 4 bases, with 15 bases sitting between them. As DNA, the CDR3 is TGTGCCACCAGCAGAGATCGATGGGGGGTCCGAGAGACCCAGTACTTC. Protein sequence: CATSRDRWGVRETQYF.

V usage is TRBV12-3 or TRBV12-4 and J usage is TRBJ1-5; tentative D call: TRBD1 (5 bases). This CDR3 region has 13 residues. Trimming shortened V by 8 bases and J by 7 bases, and 15 bases separated the two germline ends. The DNA for the CDR3 is TGTGCCAGCCCCCGGGGGGGGGTGCAGCCCCAGCATTTT. Protein: CASPRGGVQPQHF.

Many counts were recorded for this clone. J is TRBJ1-3 and V is TRBV9; D may be TRBD1 (6 bases). This CDR3 spans 15 amino acids. Germline V gives CDR1 SGDLS, CDR2 YYNGEE. Trimming pared 0 bases from V and 4 bases from J, leaving 11 bases between. This CDR3 is CASSVVGARGNTIYF. DNA of the CDR3: TGTGCCAGCAGCGTAGTGGGGGCGCGGGGAAACACCATATATTTT.

V gene TRBV28 combines with J gene TRBJ1-2; no clear D gene. The V end was cut by 6 bases, the J end by 3 bases, with 8 bases between. The CDR3 sequence is 12 residues long. Germline CDR1 and CDR2: MDHEN and SYDVKM. The CDR3 nucleotides are TGTGCCAGCAGGCGGAGTGACTATGGCTACACCTTC. This translates into CASRRSDYGYTF.

The genes are TRBV15 and TRBJ1-2; 9 bases map to TRBD1. V was pared by 1 base and J by 1 base, with 7 bases of the junction left unmatched. The CDR3 totals 17 residues. Germline assignment: CDR1 LNHNV and CDR2 YYDKDF (reference sequence). The CDR3 sequence: CATSRGFTGGDNYGYTF. CDR3 DNA sequence: TGTGCCACCAGCAGAGGATTCACAGGGGGCGATAACTATGGCTACACCTTC.

CDR3 bases: TGTGCCAGCAGTTGGGGGGGTCATGAGCAGTTCTTC. Protein product: CASSWGGHEQFF. The chain uses TRBV27 and TRBJ2-1, with 7 nucleotides matching TRBD2. V shed 4 bases and J 8 bases; nucleotides not matched to a gene: 2. The CDR3 is 12 residues long. The germline gives CDR1 MNHEY, CDR2 SMNVEV (reference sequence).

The chain combines TRBV7-8 with TRBJ2-3, with D perhaps matching TRBD1 (6 bases). CDR1 and CDR2 (germline): SGHVS, FQNEAQ. Trimming took 5 bases from V and 2 from J, leaving 14 bases between them. This CDR3 spans 15 amino acids. As DNA, the CDR3 is TGTGCCAGCAGCCCGACTGACAGGAACACAGATACGCAGTATTTT. It is translated as CASSPTDRNTDTQYF.

This clone has just one count. This chain joins TRBV7-2 and TRBJ1-6, with D possibly matching TRBD1 (6 bases). V was cut by 2 bases and J by 6 bases, with 11 bases left in between. Germline CDR1 SGHTA, CDR2 FQGNSA. This CDR3 has 15 residues. The CDR3 is CASSLPRTANSPLHF. For the CDR3, the DNA is TGTGCCAGCAGCTTACCAAGGACAGCTAATTCACCCCTCCACTTT.

The V call is TRBV2, the J call TRBJ1-5; possibly TRBD1 for D (5 bases). The CDR3 has 13 residues. Trimming stripped 7 bases from V and 0 bases from J, with 7 bases between. CDR1 and CDR2 (germline): SNHLY, FYNNEI. CDR3 nucleotides: TGTGCCAGCAACCAGGGTAGCAATCAGCCCCAGCATTTT. It encodes CASNQGSNQPQHF.

The chain joins TRBV7-2 to TRBJ2-5; 10 positions match TRBD1. V dropped 1 base and J dropped 3; count of bases not matched to a gene: 2. This CDR3 has 15 amino acids. CDR1 is SGHTA, CDR2 FQGNSA, per germline. DNA for the CDR3: TGTGCCAGCAGCTTAGTTGGGACAGGGGAAGAGACCCAGTACTTC. It encodes CASSLVGTGEETQYF.

The V call is TRBV7-3, the J call TRBJ1-1; the D gene is possibly TRBD1 (5 bases). Trimming removed 5 bases at V and 3 bases at J, with 10 bases between. CDR1 and CDR2 from the germline V gene are SGHTA and FQGTGA. The CDR3 is 13 residues long. Here the CDR3 DNA reads TGTGCCAGCAGCCAAGGGGCCTACACTGAAGCTTTCTTT. This sequence encodes CASSQGAYTEAFF.

The J gene is TRBJ2-1, the V gene TRBV3-1 (or the pseudogene TRBV3-2); D remains unclear. The CDR3 consists of 15 residues. The germline V gene encodes CDR1 LGHDT and CDR2 YNNKEL (reference sequence). V lost 0 bases, J lost 0 bases, and 6 bases lay in between. The CDR3 here is CASSQELSSYNEQFF. DNA for the CDR3: TGTGCCAGCAGCCAAGAACTGAGCTCCTACAATGAGCAGTTCTTC.

The sample holds one count of this clone. This CDR3 reads CASSAGTEFSYGYTF. CDR3 coding DNA: TGCGCCAGCAGCGCAGGGACAGAATTCAGCTATGGCTACACCTTC. The chain links TRBV4-3 to TRBJ1-2; 7 nucleotides line up with TRBD1. V lost 5 bases to trimming and J lost 4 bases; unmatched junction nucleotides: 10. The CDR3 spans 15 residues. CDR1 is LGHNA, CDR2 YSLEER, per germline.

The genes are TRBV7-2 and TRBJ1-4; D remains ambiguous. Germline CDR1 is SGHTA and CDR2 is FQGNSA. Trimming shortened V by 1 base and J by 8 bases, and 8 bases separated the two germline ends. The CDR3 consists of 13 residues. CDR3 sequence reads: CASSLDPGEKLFF. The CDR3 DNA reads as TGTGCCAGCAGCTTAGATCCGGGAGAAAAACTGTTTTTT.